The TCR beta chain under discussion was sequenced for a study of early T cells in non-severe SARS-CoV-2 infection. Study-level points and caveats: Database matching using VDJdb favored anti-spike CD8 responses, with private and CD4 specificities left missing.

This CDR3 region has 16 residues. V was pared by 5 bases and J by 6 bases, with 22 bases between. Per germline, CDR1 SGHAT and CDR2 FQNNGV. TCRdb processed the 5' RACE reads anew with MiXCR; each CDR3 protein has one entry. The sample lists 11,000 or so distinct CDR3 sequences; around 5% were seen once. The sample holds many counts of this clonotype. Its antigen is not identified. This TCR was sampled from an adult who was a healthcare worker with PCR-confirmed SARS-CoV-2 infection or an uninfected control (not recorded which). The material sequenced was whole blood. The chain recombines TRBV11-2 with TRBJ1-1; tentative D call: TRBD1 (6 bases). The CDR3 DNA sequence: TGTGCCAGCAGCCCCCCCCCGGCCAGGGGTATCCCTGAAGCTTTCTTT. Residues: CASSPPPARGIPEAFF.